This T cell receptor (beta chain) was recovered during a study of T cell changes during pregnancy in multiple sclerosis. V shed 4 bases and J 3 bases; nucleotides not matched to a gene: 9. This CDR3 comprises 16 residues. Germline CDR1 MNHEY, CDR2 SVGAGI. Clones were sequenced by immunoSEQ multiplex PCR, and TCRdb holds only the in-frame ones, with some missing. The profile shows 56,000 or so clones, approximately 92% of them singletons. This clonotype was obtained from a female donor with multiple sclerosis, enrolled in a pregnancy study. The chain uses TRBV6-5 and TRBJ2-3, with 8 bases that match TRBD1. The sequenced sample was CD4+ T cells from peripheral blood mononuclear cells, obtained in the third trimester of pregnancy. CDR3 residues: CASSWSQGAMTDTQYF. The CDR3 DNA follows: TGTGCCAGCAGTTGGTCCCAGGGGGCGATGACAGATACGCAGTATTTT.